The clone carrying this TCR beta chain was observed a few times. Its cognate antigen is unknown. From RNA transcripts, TCR beta CDR3 regions were amplified. The HTBI set primed first-round TCR CDR3 RT-PCR. One entry per CDR3 protein results from TCRdb running MiXCR on the multiplex PCR reads. The table includes 650,000 to 850,000 distinct CDR3 sequences, approximately 19% detected once. From germline, CDR1 is SEHNR and CDR2 FQNEAQ (reference sequence). The V and J ends lost 10 bases and 3 bases, in that order; junction bases with no gene match: 13. CDR3 size: 16 residues. This record belongs to a study of T cells in Graves' hyperthyroidism and ophthalmopathy. Study findings and constraints: Ophthalmopathy was distinguished from stable hyperthyroidism by 13 V-J signatures.

The chain combines TRBV7-9 with TRBJ2-2; 8 positions match TRBD1. Material for sequencing was blood. The source of this sequence is a woman in her forties or fifties with Graves' hyperthyroidism that later progressed to Graves' ophthalmopathy. The CDR3 region is CATFPTGEKDTGELFF. As DNA, the CDR3 is TGTGCCACCTTCCCGACAGGGGAAAAGGACACCGGGGAGCTGTTTTTT.